These 28 T cell receptor beta chains came from one sample sequenced in a study of cytomegalovirus exposure and HLA in healthy donors. PCR was performed using 60 Vbeta and 13 Jbeta primers. The repertoire was sequenced with immunoSEQ multiplex PCR; TCRdb's copy has only in-frame clones and lacks some. The table has about 150,000 clones, about 73% seen once. The sample consisted of PBMCs. These receptors originate from a woman aged 55-69 years in good health and CMV-seropositive.

The V call is TRBV9, the J call TRBJ2-3; 8 nucleotides agree with TRBD2. The CDR3 covers 15 residues. Germline V gene data show CDR1 as SGDLS and CDR2 as YYNGEE. V shed 4 bases and J 3 bases; nucleotides not matched to a gene: 7. The CDR3 sequence: CASSTPGRETDTQYF. For the CDR3, the DNA is TGTGCCAGCAGCACCCCCGGGAGGGAGACAGATACGCAGTATTTT.

This clone was counted a single time. This chain links TRBV5-8 with TRBJ2-1; TRBD2 aligns across 10 bases. The length of the CDR3 is 15 residues. V was pared by 0 bases and J by 7 bases, with 4 bases of the junction left unmatched. Per germline, CDR1 SGHTS and CDR2 YDEGEE. The CDR3 region has the DNA TGTGCCAGCAGCTTGGGTAGCGGGAGGCGAAATGAGCAGTTCTTC. Its protein is CASSLGSGRRNEQFF.

V is TRBV6-1 and J is TRBJ1-2; TRBD1 is a possible D gene (5 bases). This CDR3 has 15 residues. V lost 2 bases and J lost 4, with 14 bases in between. The germline V gene has CDR1 MNHNS and CDR2 SASEGT. The CDR3 sequence: CASSESERQGYGYTF. The CDR3 nucleotides are TGTGCCAGCAGTGAATCTGAACGGCAGGGCTATGGCTACACCTTC.

The chain recombines TRBV11-3 with TRBJ2-1; D remains ambiguous. CDR3 length equals 14 residues. Trimming took 0 bases from V and 5 from J, leaving 8 bases between them. Germline CDR1 is SGHNT and CDR2 is YENEEA. The CDR3 is CASSLDRRDNEQFF. As DNA, the CDR3 is TGTGCCAGCAGCTTAGATCGCCGGGACAATGAGCAGTTCTTC.

DNA for the CDR3: TGTGCCAGCAGTTTAACATCCGGTACTAGCGGGAAGGGGGAGACCCAGTACTTC. Residues: CASSLTSGTSGKGETQYF. The gene calls are TRBV28 and TRBJ2-5; the match to TRBD2 covers 10 bases. Unmatched junction bases numbered 14, after V lost 2 bases and J lost 5 bases. Germline loops: CDR1 MDHEN, CDR2 SYDVKM. This CDR3 region has 18 residues.

This chain's CDR3 is CASSNPGQGLGNTIYF. The CDR3, as DNA: TGTGCCAGCAGCAATCCGGGACAGGGTCTTGGAAACACCATATATTTT. The chain joins TRBV5-4 to TRBJ1-3; 9 nucleotides match TRBD1. This CDR3 has 16 residues. Germline V CDR1 and CDR2: SGHNT, YYREEE (reference sequence). The trim removed 4 bases at V and 3 bases at J, leaving 8 bases unmatched.

This clone was found a few times. The chain employs TRBV27 and TRBJ2-2, with D perhaps matching TRBD1 (6 bases). The ends were cut back, 6 bases at V and 0 bases at J, with 11 bases in the middle. Per germline, CDR1 MNHEY and CDR2 SMNVEV (reference sequence). The CDR3 runs 15 residues. The CDR3 sequence is CASSPRTANTGELFF. CDR3 DNA sequence: TGTGCCAGCAGCCCAAGGACAGCGAACACCGGGGAGCTGTTTTTT.

The CDR3 reads CASSPLGGRGITGELFF. Here the CDR3 DNA reads TGTGCCAGCAGCCCTCTGGGAGGGAGAGGTATCACCGGGGAGCTGTTTTTT. The J gene is TRBJ2-2, the V gene TRBV9; the match to TRBD2 covers 7 bases. The CDR3 totals 17 residues. With V trimmed by 4 bases and J by 4 bases, 13 bases remained unmatched. The V gene's germline CDR1 is SGDLS and CDR2 YYNGEE.

The chain joins TRBV7-9 to TRBJ2-3, with 7 bases aligning to TRBD2. The CDR3 spans 17 residues. The germline CDR1 and CDR2 sequences are SEHNR and FQNEAQ (reference sequence). The trim removed 2 bases at V and 0 bases at J, leaving 8 bases unmatched. The CDR3 sequence: CASSLYGGRASTDTQYF. The CDR3 region has the DNA TGTGCCAGCAGCTTATACGGAGGGAGGGCTAGCACAGATACGCAGTATTTT.

This sequence joins TRBV2 and TRBJ2-5; 12 bases align to TRBD2. This CDR3 has 15 residues. Germline V gene data show CDR1 as SNHLY and CDR2 as FYNNEI. V lost 6 bases, J lost 3 bases, and 5 bases stayed unmatched. CDR3: CASRAGLAGKETQYF. DNA for the CDR3: TGTGCCAGCAGGGCCGGACTAGCGGGAAAAGAGACCCAGTACTTC.

This clone was detected only a few times. The V call is TRBV19, the J call TRBJ1-1; TRBD1 agrees at 8 bases. The CDR3 has 13 amino acids. After removal of 9 bases from V and 1 base from J, the junction contained 4 bases not matched to a gene. CDR1 LNHDA and CDR2 SQIVND come from the germline V gene (reference sequence). As DNA, the CDR3 is TGTGCCAGCCGACAGGGGCAGAACACTGAAGCTTTCTTT. Its translation: CASRQGQNTEAFF.

V and J are TRBV29-1 and TRBJ1-4; TRBD1 matches at 8 bases. The CDR3 loop spans 13 amino acids. Germline V gives CDR1 SQVTM, CDR2 ANQGSEA. V lost 4 bases, J lost 5 bases, and 3 bases stayed unmatched. CDR3 residues: CSVGDRRNEKLFF. DNA of the CDR3: TGCAGCGTTGGGGACAGGAGAAATGAAAAACTGTTTTTT.

The rearrangement joins TRBV6-1 to TRBJ2-3, with D maybe TRBD2 (6 bases). CDR1 MNHNS and CDR2 SASEGT come from the germline V gene. With 4 bases removed from V and 5 bases from J, the gap between germline ends came to 16 bases. The CDR3 extends over 15 amino acids. The CDR3 loop reads CASSVAGTEGDTQYF. The DNA of the CDR3 is TGTGCCAGCAGTGTGGCGGGGACGGAGGGAGATACGCAGTATTTT.

The chain carries TRBV5-1 and TRBJ2-1; 12 nucleotides line up with TRBD2. This CDR3 has 15 amino acids. Per the germline V gene, CDR1 is SGHRS and CDR2 is YFSETQ. The junction had 3 bases not matched to a gene; V was cut back by 2 bases and J by 6 bases. CDR3 coding DNA: TGCGCCAGCAGCTTATCGGGACTAGCGGGCAATGAGCAGTTCTTC. Protein product: CASSLSGLAGNEQFF.

The chain uses TRBV6-5 and TRBJ2-2; D possibly corresponds to TRBD1 (5 bases). This CDR3 has 15 residues. Germline CDR1 is MNHEY and CDR2 is SVGAGI. The ends were cut back, 2 bases at V and 1 base at J, with 8 bases in the middle. CDR3: CASSYGAVNTGELFF. As DNA, the CDR3 is TGTGCCAGCAGTTACGGGGCGGTGAACACCGGGGAGCTGTTTTTT.

The chain uses TRBV2 and TRBJ2-5; 9 nucleotides match TRBD1. Germline loops: CDR1 SNHLY, CDR2 FYNNEI. The CDR3 totals 15 residues. V was clipped by 2 bases and J by 4 bases; unmatched bases: 5. The CDR3: CASSEQTGGRETQYF. The CDR3 DNA follows: TGTGCCAGCAGTGAACAGACAGGGGGTCGAGAGACCCAGTACTTC.

This rearrangement joins TRBV28 to TRBJ2-6; tentatively, D is TRBD2 (7 bases). Trimming took off 3 bases at V and 1 base at J, with 19 bases between the two ends. The CDR3 is 19 residues long. Germline V gene data show CDR1 as MDHEN and CDR2 as SYDVKM. The CDR3 nucleotides are TGTGCCAGCAGTTTGGGGGGGGCGTTTTCCTCTTCTGGGGCCAACGTCCTGACTTTC. Its protein product is CASSLGGAFSSSGANVLTF.

The rearrangement uses TRBV25-1 and TRBJ1-3; the D gene is possibly TRBD1 (5 bases). CDR1 and CDR2 from the germline V gene are MGHDK and SYGVNS. This CDR3 region has 10 residues. Here the CDR3 reads CVTQGYTIYF. CDR3 nucleotides: TGTGTCACCCAGGGATACACCATATATTTT.

The rearrangement uses TRBV28 and TRBJ1-4, with D perhaps matching TRBD1 (6 bases). Germline-derived CDR1 and CDR2 are MDHEN and SYDVKM. V lost 5 bases, J lost 4 bases, and 14 bases lay in between. This CDR3 contains 15 residues. This CDR3 is CASSGGAAYNEKLFF. DNA for the CDR3: TGTGCCAGCAGTGGGGGGGCGGCTTATAATGAAAAACTGTTTTTT.

This clone was picked up a small number of times. The rearrangement links TRBV7-9 to TRBJ1-6, with D maybe TRBD1 (5 bases). CDR1 and CDR2 from the germline V gene are SEHNR and FQNEAQ (reference sequence). V was cut by 5 bases and J by 9 bases, with 14 bases left in between. The CDR3 is 14 amino acids. The CDR3 coding sequence is TGTGCCAGCAGCCGCGGTACGGGGGTTTCACCCCTCCACTTT. Its translation is CASSRGTGVSPLHF.

The rearrangement links TRBV5-1 to TRBJ2-7; possible D gene TRBD1, 5 bases. The germline gives CDR1 SGHRS, CDR2 YFSETQ. Trimming took off 3 bases at V and 2 bases at J, with 9 bases between the two ends. This CDR3 is built from 13 residues. The CDR3 sequence: CASSSRVPYEQYF. The CDR3 DNA sequence: TGCGCCAGCAGCTCCAGGGTCCCCTACGAGCAGTACTTC.

The V gene is TRBV18, the J gene TRBJ1-2; possible D gene TRBD1, 6 bases. The germline V gene has CDR1 KGHSH and CDR2 LQKENI. The CDR3 consists of 15 residues. V lost 3 bases, J lost 0 bases, and 11 bases lay in between. The CDR3 protein is CASSPDRISNYGYTF. The CDR3 coding sequence is TGTGCCAGCTCACCGGACAGAATCTCTAACTATGGCTACACCTTC.

V usage is TRBV9 and J usage is TRBJ1-5; TRBD1 matches 8 bases. The CDR3 has 17 amino acids. Germline V gives CDR1 SGDLS, CDR2 YYNGEE. The V segment lost 0 bases and the J segment 1 base; nucleotides outside the gene matches: 6. CDR3 in amino acids: CASSVGDRSMSNQPQHF. CDR3 DNA sequence: TGTGCCAGCAGCGTAGGGGACAGGTCTATGAGCAATCAGCCCCAGCATTTT.

A word on this clone: A junction end diverges from the germline sequence, so it may reflect a read error. The chain joins TRBV20-1 to TRBJ1-1; D ambiguous. Germline V gene data show CDR1 as DFQATT and CDR2 as SNEGSKA (reference sequence). This CDR3 contains 8 residues. The CDR3 is CSALSNRF. CDR3 nucleotide sequence: TGCAGTGCTTTATCTAACCGCTTT.

This clone has just a few counts. The chain joins TRBV7-9 to TRBJ2-5; 9 positions agree with TRBD1. V lost 6 bases, J lost 9 bases, and 17 bases stayed unmatched. CDR3 length: 16 amino acids. CDR1 and CDR2 (germline): SEHNR, FQNEAQ (reference sequence). The CDR3 region has the DNA TGTGCCAGCAGTTTAACCTCCGGGACAGGGTCTGGGGCCCAGTACTTC. This gives the protein CASSLTSGTGSGAQYF.

The chain combines TRBV2 with TRBJ1-1, with TRBD1 matching 7 bases. After removal of 7 bases from V and 0 bases from J, the junction contained 5 bases not matched to a gene. This CDR3 is built from 14 residues. Germline values: CDR1 SNHLY, CDR2 FYNNEI. DNA of the CDR3: TGTGCCAGCAAACAGGGGTTCATGAACACTGAAGCTTTCTTT. This encodes CASKQGFMNTEAFF.

V gene TRBV29-1 combines with J gene TRBJ2-3, with 10 nucleotides matching TRBD2. With V trimmed by 6 bases and J by 12 bases, 12 bases remained unmatched. Germline CDR1 and CDR2: SQVTM and ANQGSEA. The CDR3 loop spans 13 amino acids. The CDR3 region is CSVPIAGGDAQYF. The DNA of the CDR3 is TGCAGCGTCCCCATAGCGGGAGGAGACGCACAGTATTTT.

The chain uses TRBV28 and TRBJ2-7; 11 nucleotides line up with TRBD1. Germline loops: CDR1 MDHEN, CDR2 SYDVKM. The CDR3 is 16 amino acids. Trimming at V came to 4 bases and at J to 4 bases, leaving 9 bases not matched to a gene. In DNA form, the CDR3 reads TGTGCCAGCAGTTCCGCGGGACAGGGGGGTAGGTACGAGCAGTACTTC. Its translation is CASSSAGQGGRYEQYF.